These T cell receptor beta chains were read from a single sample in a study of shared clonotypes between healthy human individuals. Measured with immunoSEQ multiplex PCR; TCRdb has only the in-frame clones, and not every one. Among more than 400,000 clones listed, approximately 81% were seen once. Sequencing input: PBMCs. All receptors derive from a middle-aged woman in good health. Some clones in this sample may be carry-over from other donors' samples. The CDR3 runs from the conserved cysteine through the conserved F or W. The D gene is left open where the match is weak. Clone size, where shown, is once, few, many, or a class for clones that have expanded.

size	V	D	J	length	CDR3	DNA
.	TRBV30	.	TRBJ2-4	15	CAWSVGRGTKNIQYF	TGTGCCTGGAGTGTTGGAAGGGGAACCAAAAACATTCAGTACTTC
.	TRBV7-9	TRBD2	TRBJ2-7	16	CASSLAITSGSHEQYF	TGTGCCAGCAGCTTAGCGATCACTAGCGGGAGCCACGAGCAGTACTTC
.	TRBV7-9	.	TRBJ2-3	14	CASSQTSYTDTQYF	TGTGCCAGCAGCCAGACCAGCTACACAGATACGCAGTATTTT
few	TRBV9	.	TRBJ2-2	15	CASSVVPDYTGELFF	TGTGCCAGCAGCGTAGTCCCAGATTACACCGGGGAGCTGTTTTTT
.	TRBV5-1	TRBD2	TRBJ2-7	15	CASSPMGGLSYEQYF	TGCGCCAGCAGCCCCATGGGAGGGCTCTCCTACGAGCAGTACTTC
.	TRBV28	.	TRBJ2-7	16	CASRRTGRKGSYEQYF	TGTGCCAGCAGACGAACAGGACGGAAAGGCTCCTACGAGCAGTACTTC
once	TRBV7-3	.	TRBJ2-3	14	CASSIGPHTDTQYF	TGTGCCAGCAGCATCGGGCCACACACAGATACGCAGTATTTT
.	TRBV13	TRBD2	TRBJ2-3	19	CASSLAYLWTREFTDTQYF	TGTGCCAGCAGCTTAGCTTACCTTTGGACTAGGGAGTTCACAGATACGCAGTATTTT
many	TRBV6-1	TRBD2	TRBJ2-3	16	CASSEATSGGADTQYF	TGTGCCAGCAGTGAAGCGACTAGCGGGGGAGCAGATACGCAGTATTTT
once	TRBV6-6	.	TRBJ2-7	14	CASSYSSLRYEQYF	TGTGCCAGCAGTTACTCGTCTCTTCGTTACGAGCAGTACTTC
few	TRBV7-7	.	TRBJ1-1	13	CASSRALGTEAFF	TGTGCTAGCAGCCGGGCCCTGGGGACTGAAGCTTTCTTT
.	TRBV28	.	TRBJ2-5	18	CASSGILRGYGEGETQYF	TGTGCCAGCAGTGGTATCTTGAGGGGGTATGGGGAAGGAGAGACCCAGTACTTC
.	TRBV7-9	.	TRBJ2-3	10	CATYTDTQYF	TGTGCCACCTACACAGATACGCAGTATTTT
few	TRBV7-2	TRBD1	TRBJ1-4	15	CASRSGQGANEKLFF	TGTGCCAGCAGATCTGGACAGGGGGCTAATGAAAAACTGTTTTTT
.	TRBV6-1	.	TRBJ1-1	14	CASRADTYNTEAFF	TGTGCCAGCAGAGCAGACACTTACAACACTGAAGCTTTCTTT
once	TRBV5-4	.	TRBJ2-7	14	CASSLGSPVYEQYF	TGTGCCAGCAGCTTGGGGTCCCCCGTCTACGAGCAGTACTTC
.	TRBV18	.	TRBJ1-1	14	CASSPPTANTEAFF	TGTGCCAGCTCACCACCGACCGCCAACACTGAAGCTTTCTTT
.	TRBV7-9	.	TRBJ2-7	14	CASSPSASSYEQYF	TGTGCCAGCAGCCCCTCCGCAAGCTCCTACGAGCAGTACTTC
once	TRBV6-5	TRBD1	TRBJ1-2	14	CASKETWDRGSYTF	TGTGCCAGCAAGGAAACGTGGGACAGGGGTAGCTACACCTTC
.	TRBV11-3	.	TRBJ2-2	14	CASSFGMSTGELFF	TGTGCCAGCAGCTTTGGCATGAGCACCGGGGAGCTGTTTTTT
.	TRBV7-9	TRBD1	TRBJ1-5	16	CASSLGGTGGNQPQHF	TGTGCCAGCAGCTTAGGGGGGACAGGAGGCAATCAGCCCCAGCATTTT
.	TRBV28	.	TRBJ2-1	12	CASSFRSNEQFF	TGTGCCAGCAGTTTTAGGTCCAATGAGCAGTTCTTC
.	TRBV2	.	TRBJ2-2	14	CASSEAGSTGELFF	TGTGCCAGCAGTGAGGCAGGGAGCACCGGGGAGCTGTTTTTT
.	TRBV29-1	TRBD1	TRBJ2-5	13	CSVETGGLETQYF	TGCAGCGTCGAGACAGGGGGCTTAGAGACCCAGTACTTC
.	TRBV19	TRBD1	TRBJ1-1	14	CASSWDRGNTEAFF	TGTGCCAGTAGCTGGGACAGGGGGAACACTGAAGCTTTCTTT
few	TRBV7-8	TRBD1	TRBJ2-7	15	CASSLVGQGVNEQYF	TGTGCCAGCAGCTTGGTGGGACAGGGGGTTAACGAGCAGTACTTC
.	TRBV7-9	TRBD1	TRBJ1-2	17	CASSFDPSSGTGKGYTF	TGTGCCAGCAGCTTTGACCCTTCCTCCGGGACAGGGAAGGGCTACACCTTC
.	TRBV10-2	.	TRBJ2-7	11	CASSLSYEQYF	TGCGCCAGCAGCCTTTCCTACGAGCAGTACTTC
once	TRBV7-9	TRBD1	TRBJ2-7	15	CASSYPGQGWYEQYF	TGTGCCAGCAGCTACCCGGGACAGGGTTGGTACGAGCAGTACTTC
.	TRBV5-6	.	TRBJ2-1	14	CASAPSPGKEEQFF	TGTGCCAGCGCCCCCTCACCCGGGAAGGAAGAGCAGTTCTTC
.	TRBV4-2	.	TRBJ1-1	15	CASSQGDSLNTEAFF	TGTGCCAGCAGCCAAGGTGATAGCTTGAACACTGAAGCTTTCTTT
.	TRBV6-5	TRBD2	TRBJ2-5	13	CASSRGGSATQYF	TGTGCCAGCAGCCGGGGGGGGAGCGCGACCCAGTACTTC
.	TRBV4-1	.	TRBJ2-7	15	CASSQAGTLSYEQYF	TGCGCCAGCAGCCAAGCCGGGACGTTATCCTACGAGCAGTACTTC
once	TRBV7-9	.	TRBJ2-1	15	CASSLDRDPYNEQFF	TGTGCCAGCAGCTTAGACCGGGATCCCTACAATGAGCAGTTCTTC
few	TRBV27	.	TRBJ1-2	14	CARTKRTAPYGYTF	TGTGCGAGAACCAAAAGGACAGCCCCATATGGCTACACCTTC
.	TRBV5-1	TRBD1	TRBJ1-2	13	CASSIGTGKGYTF	TGCGCCAGCAGCATCGGGACAGGGAAGGGCTACACCTTC
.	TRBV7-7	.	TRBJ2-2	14	CASSLAQNTGELFF	TGTGCCAGCAGCTTAGCGCAGAACACCGGGGAGCTGTTTTTT
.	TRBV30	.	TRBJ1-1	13	CAWRSRVDTEAFF	TGTGCCTGGAGATCCAGGGTGGACACTGAAGCTTTCTTT
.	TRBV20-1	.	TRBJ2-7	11	CSARGGYEQYF	TGCAGTGCTAGAGGAGGATACGAGCAGTACTTC
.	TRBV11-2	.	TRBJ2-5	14	CASSLTAGSETQYF	TGTGCCAGCAGCTTAACCGCAGGGTCAGAGACCCAGTACTTC
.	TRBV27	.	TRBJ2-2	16	CASSLSLGGLTGELFF	TGTGCCAGCAGTTTATCCTTAGGGGGGCTCACCGGGGAGCTGTTTTTT
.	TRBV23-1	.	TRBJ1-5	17	CASTQGPNPYSNQPQHF	TGCGCCAGCACCCAGGGACCGAACCCATATAGCAATCAGCCCCAGCATTTT
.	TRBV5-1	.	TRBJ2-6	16	CASSSGDLSGANVLTF	TGCGCCAGCAGCTCGGGGGATCTCTCTGGGGCCAACGTCCTGACTTTC
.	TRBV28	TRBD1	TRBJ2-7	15	CASSSTGTGGDEQYF	TGTGCCAGCAGTTCCACCGGGACAGGGGGAGACGAGCAGTACTTC
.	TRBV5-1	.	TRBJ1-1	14	CASSLRTGTREAFF	TGCGCCAGCAGCCTCCGGACCGGGACCCGTGAAGCTTTCTTT
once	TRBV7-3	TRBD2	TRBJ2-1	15	CASSPRLAGDNEQFF	TGTGCCAGCAGCCCCCGGCTAGCGGGAGACAATGAGCAGTTCTTC
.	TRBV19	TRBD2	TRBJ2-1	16	CASSAPGLADHNEQFF	TGTGCCAGTAGTGCACCGGGACTAGCGGACCACAATGAGCAGTTCTTC
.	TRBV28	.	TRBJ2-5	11	CASSLGASCHF	TGTGCCAGCAGTTTAGGGGCCTCATGCCACTTC
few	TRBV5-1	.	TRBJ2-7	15	CASSPFQRPSYEQYF	TGCGCCAGCAGCCCGTTCCAGCGTCCGTCCTACGAGCAGTACTTC
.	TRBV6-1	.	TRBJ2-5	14	CASSEPSGKETQYF	TGTGCCAGCAGTGAACCTTCAGGGAAAGAGACCCAGTACTTC
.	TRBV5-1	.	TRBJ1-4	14	CASSLGQHNEKLFF	TGCGCCAGCAGCTTGGGACAGCACAATGAAAAACTGTTTTTT
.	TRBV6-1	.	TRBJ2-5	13	CASSSVTQETQYF	TGTGCCAGCAGCTCGGTAACTCAAGAGACCCAGTACTTC
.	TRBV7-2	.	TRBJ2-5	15	CASSALKVFGETQYF	TGTGCCAGCAGCGCCCTTAAGGTTTTCGGTGAGACCCAGTACTTC
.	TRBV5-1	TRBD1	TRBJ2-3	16	CASSLAGTGSTDTQYF	TGCGCCAGCAGCTTGGCGGGGACAGGGAGCACAGATACGCAGTATTTT
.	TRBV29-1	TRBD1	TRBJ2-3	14	CGVPQGASTDTQYF	TGCGGCGTGCCTCAGGGGGCGAGCACAGATACGCAGTATTTT